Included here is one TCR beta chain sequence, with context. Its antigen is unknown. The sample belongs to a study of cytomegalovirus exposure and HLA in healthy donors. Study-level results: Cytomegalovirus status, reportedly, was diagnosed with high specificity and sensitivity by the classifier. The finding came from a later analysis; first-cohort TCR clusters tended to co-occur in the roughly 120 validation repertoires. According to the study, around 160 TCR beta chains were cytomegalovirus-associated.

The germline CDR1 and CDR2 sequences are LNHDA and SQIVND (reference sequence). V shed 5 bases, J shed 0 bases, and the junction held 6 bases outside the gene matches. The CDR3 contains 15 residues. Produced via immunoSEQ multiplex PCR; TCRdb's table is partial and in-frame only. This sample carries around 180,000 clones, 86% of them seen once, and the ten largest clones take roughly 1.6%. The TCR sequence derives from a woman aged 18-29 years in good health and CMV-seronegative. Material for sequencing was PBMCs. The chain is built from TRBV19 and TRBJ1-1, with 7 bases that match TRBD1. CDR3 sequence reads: CASSFAGTVNTEAFF. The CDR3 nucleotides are TGTGCCAGTAGTTTCGCCGGGACAGTGAACACTGAAGCTTTCTTT.